This paragraph covers one T cell receptor beta chain sequence. Its target is not known. These data come from a study of cytomegalovirus exposure and HLA in healthy donors. Study-wide results and caveats: In a later analysis, TCR beta V- and J-gene trimming was associated with a missense DCLRE1C variant. A classifier reportedly called cytomegalovirus status with high sensitivity and specificity. TCR beta sequences numbering some 17,000 were associated with HLA alleles at 0.05 false discovery rate in a later analysis. In a later analysis, a genetic analysis reported fewer productive-TCR N-insertions in an Asian-associated ancestry cluster than the cohort average.

The CDR3 loop spans 12 amino acids. With 4 bases removed from V and 2 bases from J, the gap between germline ends came to 5 bases. CDR1 and CDR2 from the germline V gene are SNHLY and FYNNEI. Primers included in the PCR were 60 Vbeta and 13 Jbeta primers. Libraries were prepared by immunoSEQ multiplex PCR; TCRdb keeps only in-frame clonotypes and omits some of them. The repertoire holds around 68,000 clones, with less than 90% as singletons. This clonotype originated in a female donor in good health and CMV-seronegative. Material: PBMCs. The chain carries TRBV2 and TRBJ1-2, with D unclear. CDR3 residues: CASSALNYGYTF. The CDR3 DNA sequence: TGTGCCAGCAGTGCCCTAAACTATGGCTACACCTTC.